This T cell receptor (beta chain) was captured by sequencing in a study of blood T cell repertoires in COVID-19. At the level of the study: PBMCs, B-cell-depleted T cells, or T cells were the source of the cDNA or gDNA that made up the material.

Measured with immunoSEQ multiplex PCR; TCRdb has only the in-frame clones, and not every one. In the table there are 240,000 or so clones, about 83% of which are singletons. The J segment lost 1 base and the V segment lost 5 bases, leaving 7 bases of the junction unmatched. The CDR3 has 16 residues. Germline lookup yields CDR1 SGHTA and CDR2 FQGTGA. The chain recombines TRBV7-3 with TRBJ2-2; TRBD1 agrees at 7 bases. The source of this sequence is a woman between 50 and 59 years old who had recovered from COVID-19. The sequenced sample was PBMCs or T cells enriched from blood (not recorded which). The DNA for the CDR3 is TGTGCCAGCAGCCCCCAGGGACAGATGAACACCGGGGAGCTGTTTTTT. It translates to CASSPQGQMNTGELFF.